These T cell receptor beta chains were read from a single sample in a study of blood T cell repertoires in COVID-19. Profiled with immunoSEQ multiplex PCR; TCRdb holds only in-frame clones, not every one. Of 200,000 or so clones listed, roughly 88% are singletons. Sequences were obtained from peripheral blood. These receptors all come from a woman aged 35 to 49 who had recovered from COVID-19. CDR3s leave out the opening cysteine and the closing phenylalanine or tryptophan. The order of the fields is V gene, J gene, CDR3 protein.

TRBV5-5	TRBJ2-1	ASSVAGTRYNEQF
TRBV7-9	TRBJ1-3	ASSPSVGNTIY
TRBV19	TRBJ1-2	ASSIVADKYHYGYT
TRBV7-2	TRBJ2-5	ASSLAPSGRGETQY
TRBV5-1	TRBJ2-3	ASTTLAGGADTQY
TRBV7-8	TRBJ2-3	ASSLPSGSVLFTQY
TRBV30	TRBJ1-2	AWSVGGGYT
TRBV12-5	TRBJ2-5	ASGPGLAGWGSSQY
TRBV9	TRBJ1-4	ASGRGTGSYEKLF
TRBV6-6	TRBJ2-2	ASTLQGKGELF